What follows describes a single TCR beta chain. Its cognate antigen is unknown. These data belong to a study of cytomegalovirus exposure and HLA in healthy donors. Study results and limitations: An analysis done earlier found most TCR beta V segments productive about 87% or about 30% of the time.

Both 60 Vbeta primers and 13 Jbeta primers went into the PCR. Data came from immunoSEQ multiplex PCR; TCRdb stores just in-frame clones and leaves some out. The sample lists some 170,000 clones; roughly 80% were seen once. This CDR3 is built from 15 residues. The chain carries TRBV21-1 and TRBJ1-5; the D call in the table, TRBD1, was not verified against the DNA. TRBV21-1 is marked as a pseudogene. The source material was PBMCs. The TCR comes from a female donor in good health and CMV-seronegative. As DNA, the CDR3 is TGTGCCAGCACCGTACGACAGGGCTGCAATCAGCCCCAGCATTTT. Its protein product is CASTVRQGCNQPQHF.